These 32 T cell receptor beta chains came from one sample sequenced in a study of blood T cell repertoires in COVID-19. This table comes from immunoSEQ multiplex PCR, and its TCRdb copy is limited to in-frame clones, with some not included. The sample records around 330,000 clones, 85% being singletons. The specimen sequenced was PBMCs or T cells enriched from blood (not recorded which). The receptors were sampled from a woman aged 25 to 45 who had been exposed to COVID-19.

The chain recombines TRBV28 with TRBJ2-7, with D hard to call. Trimming left V 10 bases short and J 4 bases short, with 23 bases between. Germline V lookup: CDR1 MDHEN, CDR2 SYDVKM. The CDR3 totals 15 residues. The CDR3 DNA follows: TGTGCCATCAGGCACCGGCAAGCGAACCGGTACGAGCAGTACTTC. It yields the protein CAIRHRQANRYEQYF.

This clone has more than one count but fewer than ten. The chain recombines TRBV19 with TRBJ1-5; tentative D call: TRBD1 (6 bases). The V and J ends lost 3 bases and 4 bases respectively, with 7 bases between them. The CDR3 covers 13 residues. Germline V gene data show CDR1 as LNHDA and CDR2 as SQIVND (reference sequence). CDR3 sequence (DNA): TGTGCCAGTAGTATGGGGGCAAATCAGCCCCAGCATTTT. It encodes CASSMGANQPQHF.

The chain employs TRBV6-5 and TRBJ1-2; 9 bases fit TRBD1. The junction had 4 bases not matched to a gene; V was cut back by 6 bases and J by 5 bases. The germline gives CDR1 MNHEY, CDR2 SVGAGI. The CDR3 length is 13 residues. The DNA for the CDR3 is TGTGCCAGCAGCAGGGGGACAGGGTATGGCTACACCTTC. This codes for CASSRGTGYGYTF.

The V and J genes are TRBV28 and TRBJ1-5, with D hard to call. The V gene's germline CDR1 is MDHEN and CDR2 SYDVKM. Trimming cost V 4 bases and J 5 bases, with 6 bases left between them. This CDR3 spans 12 amino acids. The CDR3 region has the DNA TGTGCCAGCAGTTCTCAGTATCAGCCCCAGCATTTT. Protein: CASSSQYQPQHF.

The V call is TRBV18, the J call TRBJ1-5; 8 nucleotides line up with TRBD1. The V gene's germline CDR1 is KGHSH and CDR2 LQKENI. The CDR3 has 15 residues. Trimming removed 6 bases from V and 5 bases from J; junction bases left unmatched: 9. DNA for the CDR3: TGTGCCAGCTCCCCAGGGACAGGACTAGATCAGCCCCAGCATTTT. It is translated as CASSPGTGLDQPQHF.

This chain uses TRBV5-1 with TRBJ2-6, with TRBD1 matching 10 bases. The CDR3 consists of 19 residues. V trimming: 2 bases; J trimming: 5 bases; junction bases outside the gene matches: 13. Germline V gene data show CDR1 as SGHRS and CDR2 as YFSETQ. CDR3 sequence: CASSLRPGQGLIWANVLTF. CDR3 nucleotides: TGCGCCAGCAGCTTAAGACCGGGACAGGGGTTAATTTGGGCCAACGTCCTGACTTTC.

V is TRBV11-2 and J is TRBJ1-2, with unresolved D. The V gene's germline CDR1 is SGHAT and CDR2 FQNNGV. The CDR3 consists of 16 residues. Trimming removed 0 bases at V and 0 bases at J, with 11 bases between. The CDR3 coding sequence is TGTGCCAGCAGCTTAGATCTGAGTTTAGCTAACTATGGCTACACCTTC. Translated: CASSLDLSLANYGYTF. Combining the CDR3 with reference TRBV11-2 and TRBJ1-2 gives the whole variable domain EAGVAQSPRYKIIEKRQSVAFWCNPISGHATLYWYQQILGQGPKLLIQFQNNGVVDDSQLPKDRFSAERLKGVDSTLKIQPAKLEDSAVYLCASSLDLSLANYGYTFGSGTRLTVV.

This clone was seen only a few times. The rearrangement links TRBV5-5 to TRBJ2-1; maybe TRBD2 (6 bases). The CDR3 consists of 13 residues. The germline V gene has CDR1 SGHKS and CDR2 YYEKEE (reference sequence). Trimming left V 1 base short and J 8 bases short, with 10 bases between. CDR3 nucleotide sequence: TGTGCCAGCAGCTTGCGATCGGGGGATGAGCAGTTCTTC. This gives the protein CASSLRSGDEQFF.

The V gene is TRBV4-1, the J gene TRBJ2-7; the match to TRBD2 covers 13 bases. CDR3 length equals 21 residues. Germline loops: CDR1 MGHRA, CDR2 YSYEKL. The J segment lost 0 bases and the V segment lost 0 bases, leaving 14 bases of the junction unmatched. The DNA for the CDR3 is TGCGCCAGCAGCCAAGATCCCTTTAGGACTAGCGGGGGCTCAAGCTCCTACGAGCAGTACTTC. Its translation is CASSQDPFRTSGGSSSYEQYF.

The chain couples TRBV28 to TRBJ1-1, with a weak D call TRBD1 (5 bases). Per the germline V gene, CDR1 is MDHEN and CDR2 is SYDVKM. V was trimmed by 11 bases and J by 4 bases, leaving 14 bases between them. The length of the CDR3 is 12 residues. CDR3 in amino acids: CACAWGPTEAFF. CDR3 bases: TGTGCCTGTGCATGGGGCCCCACTGAAGCTTTCTTT.

The chain combines TRBV11-2 with TRBJ2-3, with D possibly TRBD2 on 6 matching bases. The CDR3 is 16 amino acids. The V gene's germline CDR1 is SGHAT and CDR2 FQNNGV. The germline V and J ends were trimmed by 4 bases and 3 bases, with 17 bases remaining between them. The CDR3 loop is CASSWVLGGITDTQYF. CDR3 nucleotide sequence: TGTGCCAGCAGCTGGGTATTGGGGGGTATTACAGATACGCAGTATTTT.

J is TRBJ2-1 and V is TRBV7-3; TRBD2 aligns across 8 bases. The V segment lost 0 bases and the J segment 7 bases; nucleotides outside the gene matches: 8. CDR3 length equals 16 residues. CDR1 is SGHTA and CDR2 is FQGTGA in the germline V gene. The DNA of the CDR3 is TGTGCCAGCAGCTTAACAAATAGCGGGGTGGAGAATGAGCAGTTCTTC. This codes for CASSLTNSGVENEQFF.

This clone was picked up one time. The V gene is TRBV9, the J gene TRBJ2-7; 7 bases align to TRBD1. V trimming: 1 base; J trimming: 1 base; junction bases outside the gene matches: 2. This CDR3 contains 14 residues. Germline V CDR1 and CDR2: SGDLS, YYNGEE. CDR3 nucleotides: TGTGCCAGCAGCGTACGGGACAGATCCTACGAGCAGTACTTC. It codes for CASSVRDRSYEQYF.

The genes are TRBV5-1 and TRBJ2-3, with a tentative D call TRBD1 (6 bases). The CDR3 is made up of 15 amino acids. Germline assignment: CDR1 SGHRS and CDR2 YFSETQ. V was trimmed by 8 bases and J by 2 bases, leaving 18 bases between them. CDR3 in amino acids: CASSNSDRTTDTQYF. The DNA of the CDR3 is TGCGCCAGTTCAAATTCCGACAGGACCACAGATACGCAGTATTTT.

The chain has TRBV5-6 and TRBJ1-6; D is undetermined. Germline CDR1 SGHDT, CDR2 YYEEEE. V lost 5 bases to trimming and J lost 7 bases, with 7 bases between them. CDR3 length equals 12 residues. The CDR3 is CASRELNSPLHF. The CDR3 DNA follows: TGTGCCAGCAGGGAGTTAAATTCACCCCTCCACTTT. Based on the CDR3 plus reference TRBV5-6 and TRBJ1-6, the full variable domain is DAGVTQSPTHLIKTRGQQVTLRCSPKSGHDTVSWYQQALGQGPQFIFQYYEEEERQRGNFPDRFSGHQFPNYSSELNVNALLLGDSALYLCASRELNSPLHFGNGTRLTVT.

The chain links TRBV19 to TRBJ2-2; TRBD1 might be the D (6 bases). Germline assignment: CDR1 LNHDA and CDR2 SQIVND (reference sequence). Between the trimmed V and J ends, which lost 0 bases and 1 base, there was a span of 6 bases. CDR3 size: 15 residues. The CDR3 here is CASSIDRGNTGELFF. DNA for the CDR3: TGTGCCAGTAGTATAGACAGGGGGAACACCGGGGAGCTGTTTTTT.

The J gene is TRBJ2-1, the V gene TRBV9; TRBD2 might be the D (5 bases). Trimming removed 0 bases at V and 4 bases at J, with 11 bases between. Germline CDR1 is SGDLS and CDR2 is YYNGEE. The CDR3 consists of 15 residues. The CDR3 here is CASSVELGRYNEQFF. The CDR3 DNA is TGTGCCAGCAGCGTAGAGTTGGGGAGATACAATGAGCAGTTCTTC.

This clone was detected a few times. The rearrangement links TRBV3-1 (or the pseudogene TRBV3-2) to TRBJ1-1; TRBD1 aligns across 7 bases. The trim removed 5 bases at V and 3 bases at J, leaving 9 bases unmatched. The germline gives CDR1 LGHDT, CDR2 YNNKEL (reference sequence). The CDR3 has 15 residues. The CDR3 DNA follows: TGTGCCAGCAGCTCTCGACAGGGAGGTGACACTGAAGCTTTCTTT. This codes for CASSSRQGGDTEAFF.

This rearrangement joins TRBV10-2 to TRBJ2-7; the match to TRBD1 covers 8 bases. V shed 6 bases, J shed 6 bases, and the junction held 4 bases outside the gene matches. The CDR3 is made up of 12 amino acids. Per germline, CDR1 WSHSY and CDR2 SAAADI. In DNA form, the CDR3 reads TGCGCCAGCAGGGACAGGGTGCGCGAGCAGTACTTC. This codes for CASRDRVREQYF.

This clone appeared once. This chain connects TRBV9 to TRBJ2-1; 9 bases are a match to TRBD2. The V and J ends lost 2 bases and 8 bases, in that order; junction bases with no gene match: 23. The CDR3 is made up of 20 amino acids. Germline CDR1 SGDLS, CDR2 YYNGEE. CDR3 DNA sequence: TGTGCCAGCAGCGTTGGAAGAGTACTAGCGGGCAATTATCCGGGTGATGAGCAGTTCTTC. This encodes CASSVGRVLAGNYPGDEQFF.

V gene TRBV30 combines with J gene TRBJ1-6, with a tentative D call TRBD1 (5 bases). The CDR3 runs to 14 residues. In germline, CDR1 is GTSNPN, CDR2 SVGIG (reference sequence). V was shortened by 0 bases and J by 6 bases, with 9 bases between the two germline ends. The CDR3 loop reads CAWSVGGVNSPLHF. The CDR3 DNA is TGTGCCTGGAGTGTTGGAGGGGTTAATTCACCCCTCCACTTT.

This clone was seen once. This chain joins TRBV7-2 and TRBJ2-1, with 11 bases that match TRBD2. Germline V lookup: CDR1 SGHTA, CDR2 FQGNSA. The V and J ends lost 3 bases and 8 bases, in that order; junction bases with no gene match: 15. This CDR3 is built from 18 residues. The CDR3 here is CASSFRLAGGLSMDEQFF. In DNA form, the CDR3 reads TGTGCCAGCAGCTTCCGTCTAGCGGGGGGTCTCAGTATGGATGAGCAGTTCTTC.

The chain has TRBV18 and TRBJ2-7; the D gene is possibly TRBD1 (5 bases). V was clipped by 3 bases and J by 0 bases, with 15 bases between them. Looked up from germline, CDR1 is KGHSH and CDR2 is LQKENI. CDR3 length equals 16 residues. CDR3 coding DNA: TGTGCCAGCTCACCCGTGCTGGCAGGGCCCTCCTACGAGCAGTACTTC. Translating it yields CASSPVLAGPSYEQYF. Supplemented by reference TRBV18 and TRBJ2-7, the full variable domain reads NAGVMQNPRHLVRRRGQEARLRCSPMKGHSHVYWYRQLPEEGLKFMVYLQKENIIDESGMPKERFSAEFPKEGPSILRIQQVVRGDSAAYFCASSPVLAGPSYEQYFGPGTRLTVT.

On this clone: This may be a read error: a much more frequent sequence differs by one nucleotide. V is TRBV12-5 and J is TRBJ1-1, with D uncertain. The V and J ends lost 8 bases and 2 bases respectively, with 15 bases between them. Germline lookup yields CDR1 LGHNT and CDR2 FRNRAP. This CDR3 is built from 14 residues. Here the CDR3 DNA reads TGTGCTAGTAGTTCCGAAGGGAGAAACACTGAAGCTTTCTTT. It codes for CASSSEGRNTEAFF.

The chain employs TRBV6-1 and TRBJ1-5; TRBD1 aligns across 7 bases. CDR1 is MNHNS and CDR2 is SASEGT in the germline V gene. The CDR3 totals 15 residues. The trim removed 1 base at V and 9 bases at J, leaving 9 bases unmatched. CDR3 sequence reads: CASSEDRGGGRPQHF. The CDR3 nucleotides read TGTGCCAGCAGTGAAGACAGGGGAGGAGGGAGGCCCCAGCATTTT.

This chain joins TRBV15 and TRBJ2-5, with 7 bases fitting TRBD2. The CDR3 has 17 amino acids. From germline, CDR1 is LNHNV and CDR2 YYDKDF (reference sequence). V dropped 7 bases and J dropped 4; count of bases not matched to a gene: 18. CDR3 amino acids: CATTIRDRRGFPETQYF. Here the CDR3 DNA reads TGTGCCACCACCATAAGGGATAGGCGGGGGTTTCCAGAGACCCAGTACTTC.

This sequence joins TRBV28 and TRBJ2-4; no clear D. V dropped 7 bases and J dropped 5 bases, with 9 bases sitting between them. Germline CDR1 reads MDHEN; CDR2 reads SYDVKM. The CDR3 is made up of 12 amino acids. CDR3: CASKPQENIQYF. CDR3 nucleotide sequence: TGTGCCAGCAAGCCGCAGGAAAACATTCAGTACTTC.

This chain links TRBV4-2 with TRBJ1-1; 8 bases align to TRBD1. From germline, CDR1 is LGHNA and CDR2 YNFKEQ. The CDR3 runs to 16 residues. V gave up 0 bases and J gave up 4 bases; unmatched junction bases: 7. The CDR3 spells CASSQDGAGQGTEAFF. Written as DNA, the CDR3 is TGTGCCAGCAGCCAAGATGGGGCAGGACAGGGCACTGAAGCTTTCTTT.

The chain couples TRBV30 to TRBJ1-2; possibly TRBD1 for D (6 bases). The CDR3 is made up of 14 amino acids. Germline V gene sequence: CDR1 GTSNPN, CDR2 SVGIG (reference sequence). Trimming took 3 bases from V and 6 from J, leaving 17 bases between them. The CDR3 spells CAWRVSGAGDGYTF. In nucleotides, the CDR3 is TGTGCCTGGAGGGTATCAGGGGCTGGGGATGGCTACACCTTC.

V usage is TRBV11-2 and J usage is TRBJ2-1, with 10 bases fitting TRBD2. The ends lost 5 bases at V and 9 bases at J; junction bases unmatched: 4. The CDR3 extends over 13 amino acids. The germline V gene encodes CDR1 SGHAT and CDR2 FQNNGV. In DNA, the CDR3 is TGTGCCAGCAGCCCTAGACTAGCGGGTGAGCAGTTCTTC. This sequence encodes CASSPRLAGEQFF.

This clone has more than one count but fewer than ten. This chain connects TRBV27 to TRBJ1-5, with a possible D match to TRBD1 (6 bases). The germline V gene has CDR1 MNHEY and CDR2 SMNVEV (reference sequence). V was clipped by 8 bases and J by 1 base, with 18 bases between them. The CDR3 consists of 16 residues. The CDR3 region has the DNA TGTGCCAGCTCCCCTAAACAGGGAGGGAGCAATCAGCCCCAGCATTTT. This codes for CASSPKQGGSNQPQHF.

This clone was detected once. This chain connects TRBV5-4 to TRBJ1-2; 7 positions match TRBD1. Germline-derived CDR1 and CDR2 are SGHNT and YYREEE (reference sequence). The junction had 6 bases not matched to a gene; V was cut back by 4 bases and J by 3 bases. The CDR3 is 14 residues long. CDR3 DNA: TGTGCCAGCAGCGCCGACAGGGCCCACTATGGCTACACCTTC. Translated: CASSADRAHYGYTF.